The entry below describes one T cell receptor (beta chain). TCRdb called the 5' RACE reads again in MiXCR, with one record for every CDR3 protein. In the table there are about 600,000 distinct CDR3 sequences, about 20% of which are singletons. The entry originates in a study of T-cell memory formation after mild COVID-19. Germline V gene sequence: CDR1 SGHTA, CDR2 FQGTGA. Unmatched junction bases numbered 13, after V lost 0 bases and J lost 6 bases. The CDR3 is 18 amino acids. The genes are TRBV7-3 and TRBJ2-1; 8 nucleotides align to TRBD2. The sequenced sample consisted of PBMCs or a T cell subset sorted from them (not recorded which). The source is an adult woman who had mild COVID-19 (a few samples of this study predate the infection). Cell type and time point are not known. The CDR3 sequence: CASSLTWSSGRKPNEQFF. In DNA, the CDR3 is TGTGCCAGCAGCTTAACTTGGTCTAGCGGGCGAAAACCCAATGAGCAGTTCTTC.